The T cell receptor (beta chain) under discussion was sequenced for a study of blood T cells in healthy people across ages. The germline gives CDR1 SGHRS, CDR2 YFSETQ. V was pared by 3 bases and J by 5 bases, with 9 bases of the junction left unmatched. This CDR3 spans 15 amino acids. In the case of this clonotype: The antigen remains undetermined.

Study results and limitations: TCR beta diversity correlated strongly with naive T cell percentage. Whereas aged donors had fewer naive CD4+ cells, long-lived donors had more of them and higher diversity. Reliance upon unsorted PBMCs precluded definitive naive versus antigen-experienced comparison.

PCR was performed a second time for about 7 to 11 cycles using a sample-barcoded 5' primer and a J-beta primer mix. One entry per CDR3 protein results from TCRdb running MiXCR on the 5' RACE reads. The table shows 650,000 to 700,000 distinct CDR3 sequences, with over 40% occurring only once. The sequenced material came from blood. This rearrangement joins TRBV5-1 to TRBJ1-1, with 8 bases lining up with TRBD1. This clonotype originated in a woman at least 80 years old in good health. The CDR3 DNA follows: TGCGCCAGCAGCTCGAGGACAGGGTCGTGGACTGAAGCTTTCTTT. Residues: CASSSRTGSWTEAFF.